What follows describes a single TCR beta chain. Its target is not known. The ends were cut back, 0 bases at V and 4 bases at J, with 12 bases in the middle. This CDR3 has 15 residues. CDR1 SGHRS and CDR2 YFSETQ come from the germline V gene. This sample is part of a study of CD8 T cells in Susac syndrome. Random hexamers were used to reverse transcribe about 0.45 to 1 ug of RNA. TCRdb re-called the immunoSEQ multiplex PCR reads with MiXCR, one entry per CDR3 protein. The profile covers approximately 190,000 distinct CDR3 sequences, with 75% to 95% appearing a single time and about 0.09% taken by the ten largest. Study results and limitations: The study's TCR sequencing and HLA analysis drew on a certain number of individuals. That number was acknowledged as relatively small.

The sequence came from a human donor with Susac syndrome. Source material: CD4+ T cells from PBMCs. The chain employs TRBV5-1 and TRBJ2-3; D ambiguous. This CDR3 is CASSLVEAIADTQYF. Written as DNA, the CDR3 is TGCGCCAGCAGCTTGGTAGAAGCTATTGCAGATACGCAGTATTTT.